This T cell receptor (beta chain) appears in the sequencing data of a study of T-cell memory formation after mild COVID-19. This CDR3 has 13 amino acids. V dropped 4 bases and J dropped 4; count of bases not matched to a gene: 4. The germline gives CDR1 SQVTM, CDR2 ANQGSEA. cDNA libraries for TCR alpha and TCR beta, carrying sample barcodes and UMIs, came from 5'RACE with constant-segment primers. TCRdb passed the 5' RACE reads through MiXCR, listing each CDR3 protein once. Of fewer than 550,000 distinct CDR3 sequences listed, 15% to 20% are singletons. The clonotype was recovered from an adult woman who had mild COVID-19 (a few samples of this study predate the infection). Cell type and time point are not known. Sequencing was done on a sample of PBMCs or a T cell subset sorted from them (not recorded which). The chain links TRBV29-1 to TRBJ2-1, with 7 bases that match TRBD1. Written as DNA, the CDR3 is TGCAGCGTTGTGGACAGGACATACAATGAGCAGTTCTTC. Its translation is CSVVDRTYNEQFF.